This T cell receptor beta chain emerged from a study of shared clonotypes between healthy human individuals. Broader study findings: A small donor pool kept down the genetic and exposure-history diversity that was represented. Sampling involved blood alone; tissue repertoires likely differ.

Samples underwent the assay at deep level. Method: immunoSEQ multiplex PCR; TCRdb's copy keeps in-frame clones and lacks some. The sample has approximately 1,500,000 clones, nearly 99% seen once. Notes on this clone: Antigen: not known.

The donor cohort consisted entirely of Caucasian adults residing in Nashville, Tennessee. V gave up 1 base and J gave up 0 bases; unmatched junction bases: 8. From germline, CDR1 is LGHNA and CDR2 YSLEER. The CDR3 contains 17 residues. This chain connects TRBV4-3 to TRBJ1-2; 7 bases match TRBD1. This TCR came from a young man in good health. Sequenced sample: naive CD4+ T cells sorted from blood. The subset here: CD45RA+ positively selected. Here the CDR3 reads CASSQAVRTGTNYGYTF. The CDR3 DNA follows: TGCGCCAGCAGCCAAGCCGTTAGGACAGGAACTAACTATGGCTACACCTTC.